Below are 2 T cell receptor beta chains sequenced from a single sample in a study of OX40 agonist ivuxolimab in advanced cancers. The method was immunoSEQ multiplex PCR; TCRdb's version includes in-frame clones alone and lacks a portion of them. The data hold approximately 58,000 clones, with about 79% observed a single time. This specimen was CD4+ or CD8+ T cells sorted from blood, taken in a trial of the OX40 agonist ivuxolimab. These receptors were taken from an adult with an advanced solid tumor such as melanoma, head and neck, liver or kidney cancer.

The J gene is TRBJ2-1, the V gene TRBV7-3, with 10 bases fitting TRBD2. J gave up 7 bases and V 4 bases, and 4 bases lay outside the gene matches. Germline assignment: CDR1 SGHTA and CDR2 FQGTGA. The CDR3 sequence is 14 residues long. This CDR3 reads CASSSPSGGNEQFF. The CDR3 DNA reads as TGTGCCAGCAGCTCCCCTAGCGGGGGTAATGAGCAGTTCTTC. Looking up the rest from reference TRBV7-3 and TRBJ2-1 gives the full variable domain: GAGVSQTPSNKVTEKGKYVELRCDPISGHTALYWYRQSLGQGPEFLIYFQGTGAADDSGLPNDRFFAVRPEGSVSTLKIQRTERGDSAVYLCASSSPSGGNEQFFGPGTRLTVL.

V and J are TRBV5-4 and TRBJ2-2; a weak D match, TRBD1 (6 bases). The CDR3 contains 16 residues. Per the germline V gene, CDR1 is SGHNT and CDR2 is YYREEE (reference sequence). The V end was cut by 0 bases, the J end by 3 bases, with 12 bases between. CDR3: CASSLVLGADTGELFF. As DNA, the CDR3 is TGTGCCAGCAGCTTGGTCCTGGGGGCGGACACCGGGGAGCTGTTTTTT.